This entry features one T cell receptor (beta chain) sequence. The method was immunoSEQ multiplex PCR; TCRdb's version includes in-frame clones alone and lacks a portion of them. The sample lists about 2.2 million clones, about 93% seen once, with about 1.7% in the top ten. This sample was taken from a study of shared clonotypes between healthy human individuals. The CDR3 is 14 amino acids. CDR1 and CDR2 from the germline V gene are SGHVS and FNYEAQ. Deletions cut 2 bases from V and 1 base from J, with 9 bases between. Selected positively for CCR7 and CD45RO-negative, naive CD8 cells excluded terminally differentiated effector memory CD45RA+ cells.

The receptor was isolated from a young man in good health. Some clones in this sample may be carry-over from other donors' samples. The chain uses TRBV7-6 and TRBJ2-7; D is uncertain. Sequences were obtained from naive CD8+ T cells from PBMCs. In nucleotides, the CDR3 is TGTGCCAGCAGCTTAAGCCCTCGATCCTACGAGCAGTACTTC. It codes for CASSLSPRSYEQYF.